Listed below are T cell receptor beta chains from one sample, sequenced in a study of T cell changes during pregnancy in multiple sclerosis. Sequenced by immunoSEQ multiplex PCR; TCRdb stores in-frame clones only, minus some. The sample consists of tens of thousands of clones, 70% to 90% of them appearing once. The sample here was peripheral blood, taken in the first trimester of pregnancy. The receptors come from a female donor with multiple sclerosis, enrolled in a pregnancy study. The CDR3 runs from the conserved cysteine through the conserved F or W. Clone size is given for some rows only: seen once, a few or many times, or a class if the clone is expanded.

once | TRBV2 | CASTPGQGRGNEQFF
NA | TRBV2 | CASRLTRGSEAFF
NA | TRBV18 | CASSHRQEAFF
NA | TRBV18 | CASSNREELFF
NA | TRBV10-3 | CAISDRGF
NA | TRBV28 | CASSLLAQGNEKLFF
once | TRBV5-4 | CASSSPGTGGETQYF
NA | TRBV18 | CASSPPLVEETQYF
NA | TRBV27 | CASRAGGEYILSGANVLTF
NA | TRBV15 | CATSTRGYRDTQYF
NA | TRBV19 | CASRTSSTDTQYF
NA | TRBV10-1 | CASSGAGADTGELFF